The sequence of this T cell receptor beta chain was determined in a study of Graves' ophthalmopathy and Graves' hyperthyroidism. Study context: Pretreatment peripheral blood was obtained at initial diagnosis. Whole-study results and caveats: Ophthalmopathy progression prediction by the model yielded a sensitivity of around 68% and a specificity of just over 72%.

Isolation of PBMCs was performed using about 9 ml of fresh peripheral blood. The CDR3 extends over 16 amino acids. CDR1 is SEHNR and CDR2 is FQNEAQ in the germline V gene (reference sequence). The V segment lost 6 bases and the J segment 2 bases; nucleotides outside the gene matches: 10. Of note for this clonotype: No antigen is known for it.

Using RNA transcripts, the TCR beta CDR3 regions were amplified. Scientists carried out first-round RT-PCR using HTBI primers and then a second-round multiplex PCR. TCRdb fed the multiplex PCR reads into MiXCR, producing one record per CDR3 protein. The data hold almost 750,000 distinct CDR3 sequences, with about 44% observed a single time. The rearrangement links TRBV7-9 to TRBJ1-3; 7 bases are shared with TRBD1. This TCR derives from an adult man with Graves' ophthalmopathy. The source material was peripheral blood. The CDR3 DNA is TGTGCCAGCAGGGGTACAGGGGAGGTCCCTGGAAACACCATATATTTT. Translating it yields CASRGTGEVPGNTIYF. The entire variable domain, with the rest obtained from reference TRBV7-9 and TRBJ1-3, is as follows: DTGVSQNPRHKITKRGQNVTFRCDPISEHNRLYWYRQTLGQGPEFLTYFQNEAQLEKSRLLSDRFSAERPKGSFSTLEIQRTEQGDSAMYLCASRGTGEVPGNTIYFGEGSWLTVV.